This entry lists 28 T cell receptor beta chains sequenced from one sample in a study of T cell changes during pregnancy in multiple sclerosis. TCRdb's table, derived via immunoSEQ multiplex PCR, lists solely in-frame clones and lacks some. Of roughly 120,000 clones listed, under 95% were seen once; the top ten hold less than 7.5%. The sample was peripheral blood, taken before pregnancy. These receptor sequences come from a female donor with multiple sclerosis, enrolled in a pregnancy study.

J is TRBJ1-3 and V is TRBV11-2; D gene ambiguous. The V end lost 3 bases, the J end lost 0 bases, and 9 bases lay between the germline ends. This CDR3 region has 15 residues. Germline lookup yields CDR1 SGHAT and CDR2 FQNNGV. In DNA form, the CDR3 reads TGTGCCAGCAGCTTTGTACCAGACTCTGGAAACACCATATATTTT. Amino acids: CASSFVPDSGNTIYF.

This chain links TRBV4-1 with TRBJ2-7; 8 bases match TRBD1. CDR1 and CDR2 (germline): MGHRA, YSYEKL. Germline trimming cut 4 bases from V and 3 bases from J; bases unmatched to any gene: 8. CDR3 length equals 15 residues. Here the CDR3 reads CASSPGQGPYYEQYF. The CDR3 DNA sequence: TGCGCCAGCAGCCCCGGACAGGGCCCTTACTACGAGCAGTACTTC.

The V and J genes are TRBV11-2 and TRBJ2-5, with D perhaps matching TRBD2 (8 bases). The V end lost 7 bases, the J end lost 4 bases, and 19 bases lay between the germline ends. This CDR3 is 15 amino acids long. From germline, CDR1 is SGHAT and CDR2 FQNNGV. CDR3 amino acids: CASTAGGRGRETQYF. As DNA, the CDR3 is TGTGCCAGCACCGCGGGGGGCAGGGGGAGAGAGACCCAGTACTTC.

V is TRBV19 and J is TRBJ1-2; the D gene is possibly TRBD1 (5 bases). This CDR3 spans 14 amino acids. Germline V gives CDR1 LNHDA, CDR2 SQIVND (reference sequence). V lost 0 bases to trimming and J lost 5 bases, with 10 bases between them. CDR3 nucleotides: TGTGCCAGTAGTATAGATCGACAGATGTATGGCTACACCTTC. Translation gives CASSIDRQMYGYTF.

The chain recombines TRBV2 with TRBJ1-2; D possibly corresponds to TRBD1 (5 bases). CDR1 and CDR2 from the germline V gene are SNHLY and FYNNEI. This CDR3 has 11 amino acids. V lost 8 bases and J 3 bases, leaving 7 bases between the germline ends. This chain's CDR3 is CASRRDYGYTF. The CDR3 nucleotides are TGTGCCAGCCGCAGGGACTATGGCTACACCTTC.

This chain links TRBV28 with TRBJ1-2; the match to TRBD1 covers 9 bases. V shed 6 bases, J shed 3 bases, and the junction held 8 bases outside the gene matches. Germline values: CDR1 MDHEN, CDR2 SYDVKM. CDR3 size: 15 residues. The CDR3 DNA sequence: TGTGCCAGCAGCGGTCGACAGGGGGGATACTATGGCTACACCTTC. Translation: CASSGRQGGYYGYTF.

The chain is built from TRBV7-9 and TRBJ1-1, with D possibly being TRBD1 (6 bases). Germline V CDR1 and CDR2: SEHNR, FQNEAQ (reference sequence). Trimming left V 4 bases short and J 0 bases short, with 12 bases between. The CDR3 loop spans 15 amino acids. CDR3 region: CASSSQGRMNTEAFF. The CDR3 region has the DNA TGTGCCAGCAGCTCCCAGGGGCGCATGAACACTGAAGCTTTCTTT.

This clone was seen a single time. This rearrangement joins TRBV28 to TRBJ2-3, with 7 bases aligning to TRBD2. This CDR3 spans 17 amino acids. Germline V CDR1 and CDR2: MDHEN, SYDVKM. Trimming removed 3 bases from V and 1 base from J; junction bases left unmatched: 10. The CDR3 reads CASSFSLVGGGTDTQYF. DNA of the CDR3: TGTGCCAGCAGTTTCTCCTTAGTGGGGGGGGGCACAGATACGCAGTATTTT.

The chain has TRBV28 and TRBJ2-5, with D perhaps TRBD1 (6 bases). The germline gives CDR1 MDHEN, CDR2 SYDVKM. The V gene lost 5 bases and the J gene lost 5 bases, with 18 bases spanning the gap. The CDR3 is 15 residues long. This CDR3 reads CASSASTGTGETQYF. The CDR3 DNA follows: TGTGCCAGCAGTGCCTCTACAGGGACGGGGGAGACCCAGTACTTC.

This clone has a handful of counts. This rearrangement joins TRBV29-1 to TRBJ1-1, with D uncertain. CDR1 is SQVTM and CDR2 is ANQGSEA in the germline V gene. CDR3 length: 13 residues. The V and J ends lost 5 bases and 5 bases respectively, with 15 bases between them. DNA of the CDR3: TGCAGCGTTACCGGACTGGGGATGACTGAAGCTTTCTTT. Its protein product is CSVTGLGMTEAFF. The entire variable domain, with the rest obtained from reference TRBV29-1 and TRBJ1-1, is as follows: SAVISQKPSRDICQRGTSLTIQCQVDSQVTMMFWYRQQPGQSLTLIATANQGSEATYESGFVIDKFPISRPNLTFSTLTVSNMSPEDSSIYLCSVTGLGMTEAFFGQGTRLTVV.

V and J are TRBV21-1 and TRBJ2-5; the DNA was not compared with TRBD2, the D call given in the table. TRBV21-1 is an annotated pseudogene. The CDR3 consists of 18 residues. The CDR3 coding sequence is TGTGCCAGCAGCGTTCGACCGGGACTAGCGGGGAAACAAGAGACCCAGTACTTC. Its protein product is CASSVRPGLAGKQETQYF.

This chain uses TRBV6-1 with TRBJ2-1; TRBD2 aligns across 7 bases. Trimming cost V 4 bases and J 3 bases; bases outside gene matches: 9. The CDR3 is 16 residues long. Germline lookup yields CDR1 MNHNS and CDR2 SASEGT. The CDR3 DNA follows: TGTGCCAGCAGTGGCTCCGGGACTACCCTCTACAATGAGCAGTTCTTC. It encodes CASSGSGTTLYNEQFF.

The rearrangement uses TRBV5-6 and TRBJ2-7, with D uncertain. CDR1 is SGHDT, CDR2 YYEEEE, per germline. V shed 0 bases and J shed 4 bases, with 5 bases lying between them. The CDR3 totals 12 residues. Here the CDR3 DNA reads TGTGCCAGCAGCTTGGGAGATTACGAGCAGTACTTC. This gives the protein CASSLGDYEQYF.

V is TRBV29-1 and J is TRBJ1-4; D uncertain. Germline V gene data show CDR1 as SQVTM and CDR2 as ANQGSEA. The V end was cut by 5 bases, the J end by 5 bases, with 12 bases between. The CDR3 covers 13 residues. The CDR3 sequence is CSVREGSNEKLFF. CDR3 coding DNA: TGCAGCGTTCGGGAGGGCTCAAATGAAAAACTGTTTTTT.

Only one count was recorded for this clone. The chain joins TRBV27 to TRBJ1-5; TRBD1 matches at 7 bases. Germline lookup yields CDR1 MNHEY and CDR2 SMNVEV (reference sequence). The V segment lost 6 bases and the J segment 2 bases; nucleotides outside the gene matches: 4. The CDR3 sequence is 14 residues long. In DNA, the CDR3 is TGTGCCAGCAGGACAGGGAGTCGCAATCAGCCCCAGCATTTT. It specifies CASRTGSRNQPQHF.

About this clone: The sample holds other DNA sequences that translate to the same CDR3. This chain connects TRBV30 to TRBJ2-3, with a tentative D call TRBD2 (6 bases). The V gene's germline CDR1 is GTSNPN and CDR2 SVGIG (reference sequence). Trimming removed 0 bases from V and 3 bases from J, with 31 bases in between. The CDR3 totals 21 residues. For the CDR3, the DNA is TGTGCCTGGAGTGTACGGCCGGGACTGCGGACCAAAAATGGAGTAACAGATACGCAGTATTTT. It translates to CAWSVRPGLRTKNGVTDTQYF.

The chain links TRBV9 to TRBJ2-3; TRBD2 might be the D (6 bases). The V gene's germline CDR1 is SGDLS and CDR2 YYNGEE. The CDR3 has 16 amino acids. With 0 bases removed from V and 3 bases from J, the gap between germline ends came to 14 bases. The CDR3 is CASSVEAGRGTDTQYF. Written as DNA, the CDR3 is TGTGCCAGCAGCGTAGAGGCGGGAAGAGGTACAGATACGCAGTATTTT.

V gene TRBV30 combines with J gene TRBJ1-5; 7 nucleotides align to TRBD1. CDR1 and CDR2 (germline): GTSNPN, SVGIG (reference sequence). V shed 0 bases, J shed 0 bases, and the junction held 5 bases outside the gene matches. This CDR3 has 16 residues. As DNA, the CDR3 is TGTGCCTGGAGTGTATGGGGACAGTCTAGCAATCAGCCCCAGCATTTT. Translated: CAWSVWGQSSNQPQHF.

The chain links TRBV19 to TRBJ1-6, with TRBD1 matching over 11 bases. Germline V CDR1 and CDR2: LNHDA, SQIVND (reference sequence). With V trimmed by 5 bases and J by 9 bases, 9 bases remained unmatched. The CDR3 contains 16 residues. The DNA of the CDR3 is TGTGCCAGTAGTTTCTTCACCGGGACAGGGGGTTCACCCCTCCACTTT. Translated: CASSFFTGTGGSPLHF.

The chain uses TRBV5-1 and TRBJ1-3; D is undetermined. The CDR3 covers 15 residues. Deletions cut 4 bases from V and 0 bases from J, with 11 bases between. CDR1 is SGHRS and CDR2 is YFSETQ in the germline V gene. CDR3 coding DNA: TGCGCCAGCAGCCCCCTTATGAGCTCTGGAAACACCATATATTTT. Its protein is CASSPLMSSGNTIYF. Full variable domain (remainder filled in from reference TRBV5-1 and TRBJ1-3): KAGVTQTPRYLIKTRGQQVTLSCSPISGHRSVSWYQQTPGQGLQFLFEYFSETQRNKGNFPGRFSGRQFSNSRSEMNVSTLELGDSALYLCASSPLMSSGNTIYFGEGSWLTVV.

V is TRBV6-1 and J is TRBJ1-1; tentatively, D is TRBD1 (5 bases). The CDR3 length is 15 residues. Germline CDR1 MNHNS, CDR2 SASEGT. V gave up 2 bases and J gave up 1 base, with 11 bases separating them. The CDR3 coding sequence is TGTGCCAGCAGTGAACCAGGGTGGACGAACACTGAAGCTTTCTTT. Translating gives CASSEPGWTNTEAFF.

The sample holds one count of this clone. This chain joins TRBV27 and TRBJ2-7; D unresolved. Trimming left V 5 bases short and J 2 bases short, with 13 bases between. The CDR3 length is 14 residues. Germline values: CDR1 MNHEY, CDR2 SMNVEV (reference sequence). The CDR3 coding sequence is TGTGCCAGCAGTCCTCCGGGTGAGCCCTACGAGCAGTACTTC. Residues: CASSPPGEPYEQYF.

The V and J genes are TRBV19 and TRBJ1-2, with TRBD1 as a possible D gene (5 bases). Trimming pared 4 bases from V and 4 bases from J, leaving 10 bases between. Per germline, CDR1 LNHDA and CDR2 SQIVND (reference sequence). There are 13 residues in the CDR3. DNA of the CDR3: TGTGCCAGTAGTACTCGACAGTTCTATGGCTACACCTTC. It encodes CASSTRQFYGYTF.

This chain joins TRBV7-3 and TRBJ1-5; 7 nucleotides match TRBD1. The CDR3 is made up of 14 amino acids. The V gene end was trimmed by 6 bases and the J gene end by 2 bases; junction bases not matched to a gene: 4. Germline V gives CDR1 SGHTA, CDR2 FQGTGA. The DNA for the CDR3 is TGTGCCAGCAGTCGACAGGGTGGCAATCAGCCCCAGCATTTT. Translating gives CASSRQGGNQPQHF.

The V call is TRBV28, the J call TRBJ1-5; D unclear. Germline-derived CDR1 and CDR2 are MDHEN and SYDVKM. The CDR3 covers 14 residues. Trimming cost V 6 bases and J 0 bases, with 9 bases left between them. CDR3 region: CASSGSGSNQPQHF. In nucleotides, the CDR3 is TGTGCCAGCAGCGGCTCGGGTAGCAATCAGCCCCAGCATTTT.

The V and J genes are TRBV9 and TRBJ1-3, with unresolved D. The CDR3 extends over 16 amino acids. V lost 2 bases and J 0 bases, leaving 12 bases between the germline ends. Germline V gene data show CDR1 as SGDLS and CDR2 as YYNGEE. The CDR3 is CASSVAGLNSGNTIYF. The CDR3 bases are TGTGCCAGCAGCGTCGCCGGTCTCAACTCTGGAAACACCATATATTTT.

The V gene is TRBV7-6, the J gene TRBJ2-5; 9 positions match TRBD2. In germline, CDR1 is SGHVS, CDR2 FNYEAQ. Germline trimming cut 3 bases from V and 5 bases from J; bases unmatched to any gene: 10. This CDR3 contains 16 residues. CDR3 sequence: CASSFGGREGQETQYF. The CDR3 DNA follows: TGTGCCAGCAGCTTTGGGGGGCGGGAGGGCCAGGAGACCCAGTACTTC.

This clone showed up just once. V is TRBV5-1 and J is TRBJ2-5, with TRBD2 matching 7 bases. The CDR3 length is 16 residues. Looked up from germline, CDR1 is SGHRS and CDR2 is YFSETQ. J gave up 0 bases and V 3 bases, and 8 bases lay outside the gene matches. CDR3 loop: CASSSPSGLYQETQYF. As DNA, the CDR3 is TGCGCCAGCAGCTCCCCTAGCGGATTGTACCAAGAGACCCAGTACTTC. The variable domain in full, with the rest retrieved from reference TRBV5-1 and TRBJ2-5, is KAGVTQTPRYLIKTRGQQVTLSCSPISGHRSVSWYQQTPGQGLQFLFEYFSETQRNKGNFPGRFSGRQFSNSRSEMNVSTLELGDSALYLCASSSPSGLYQETQYFGPGTRLLVL.